This T cell receptor (beta chain) was recovered during a study of shared clonotypes between healthy human individuals. Trimming shortened V by 8 bases and J by 10 bases, and 15 bases separated the two germline ends. The CDR3 totals 12 residues. Germline loops: CDR1 SNHLY, CDR2 FYNNEI. Naive CD8 isolation took CD45RO-negative cells positively selected for CCR7 and excluded terminally differentiated effector memory CD45RA+ cells. Genomic DNA per cell subset filled all wells of several immunoSEQ plates. TCRdb keeps only in-frame clones here, not all; method: immunoSEQ multiplex PCR. The table has some 2,100,000 clones, just over 90% seen once.

The TCR was taken from a man between 18 and 35 years old in good health. Some clones in this sample may be carry-over from other donors' samples. V usage is TRBV2 and J usage is TRBJ2-1; D is ambiguous. The specimen sequenced was naive CD8+ T cells from PBMCs. The CDR3 here is CASSRPLLEQFF. The CDR3 DNA sequence: TGTGCCAGCTCCCGACCCCTACTAGAGCAGTTCTTC.